The clone carrying this T cell receptor (beta chain) was seen many times. This record comes from a study of T-cell memory formation after mild COVID-19. Constant-segment primers served in 5'RACE that generated TCR alpha and TCR beta cDNA libraries bearing sample barcodes and UMIs. From the 5' RACE reads, TCRdb called clonotypes with MiXCR, one entry per CDR3 protein. The data show about 350,000 distinct CDR3 sequences, 20% to 25% seen once. J was trimmed by 3 bases and V by 5 bases; bases with no gene match: 8. The germline V gene encodes CDR1 SGHTA and CDR2 FQGNSA. The CDR3 contains 16 residues. Source material: PBMCs or a T cell subset sorted from them (not recorded which). This TCR was recovered from a man aged 18 to 30 who had mild COVID-19 (a few samples of this study predate the infection). Cell type and time point are not known. The V and J genes are TRBV7-2 and TRBJ2-1; 9 positions agree with TRBD1. In DNA, the CDR3 is TGTGCCAGCAGCGACCTAGGGACAGGGTACTACAATGAGCAGTTCTTC. Its protein product is CASSDLGTGYYNEQFF.